This is a list of T cell receptor beta chains from one sample in a study of CD8+CD57+ T cells in acquired aplastic anemia. From the reads, TCRdb called clonotypes with MiXCR, one entry per CDR3 protein. The sample carries 150,000 to 200,000 distinct CDR3 sequences, 45% to 50% recorded once. Sequencing input: sorted CD4+, CD8+, or CD8+CD57+ T cells (not recorded which) from PBMCs. Receptor source: a human donor with aplastic anemia. Each CDR3 is given without its conserved first and last residue.

TRBV29-1	10	TRBJ2-5	SVVSTEETQY
TRBV10-3	13	TRBJ2-7	ASSTPGQGIDKQY
TRBV2	13	TRBJ1-6	ASQTLDRVGSPLH
TRBV15	11	TRBJ1-2	ATRGGLGYGYT
TRBV10-3	10	TRBJ1-2	AISASGFGYT
TRBV9	12	TRBJ1-4	ACSAGQGYEKLF
TRBV7-7	16	TRBJ2-6	ASSSSGTGLAGANVLT
TRBV12-3/TRBV12-4	10	TRBJ2-7	ASSPGQVTQY
TRBV4-1	14	TRBJ2-3	ASRSGLAGFADTQY
TRBV2	12	TRBJ1-2	ASSALGRLYGYT
TRBV15	13	TRBJ2-2	ATARQGFGTGELF
TRBV29-1	12	TRBJ2-3	SVEDRGLLDTQY
TRBV20-1	13	TRBJ2-7	SARIRQGFKYEQY
TRBV4-2	14	TRBJ2-1	ASSHSRGGGSNEQF
TRBV19	13	TRBJ2-3	ASSQGQGHTDTQY
TRBV24-1	14	TRBJ1-1	ATAPGTGGWFTEAF
TRBV29-1	9	TRBJ1-2	SFETGYGYT
TRBV20-1	10	TRBJ2-1	SARYEAHEQF
TRBV27	12	TRBJ2-7	ASSWTGGAYEQY
TRBV10-3	13	TRBJ2-7	AISDLYQRGYEQY
TRBV12-3/TRBV12-4	14	TRBJ2-3	ASSFLVREDGDTQY
TRBV3-1	13	TRBJ1-2	ASSQGGQGREGYT
TRBV2	12	TRBJ2-7	ASSYLAGGHEQY
TRBV11-2	11	TRBJ2-5	ASTQLAIETQY
TRBV10-3	11	TRBJ2-1	AISEVGVGEQF
TRBV7-8	10	TRBJ1-1	ASSSDPTGAF
TRBV10-1	13	TRBJ2-1	ARRYGGFSAFPEF
TRBV4-2	11	TRBJ2-5	ASSQGGGETQY
TRBV7-9	12	TRBJ2-7	ASSLGTVPYEQY
TRBV10-3	11	TRBJ2-5	AISPELGKTQY
TRBV20-1	12	TRBJ2-3	SARAGGPADTQY
TRBV9	14	TRBJ1-2	ASSAGHLQGNGGYT
TRBV5-6	12	TRBJ1-5	ASSLGGSNQPQH
TRBV19	12	TRBJ2-1	ASTAGDSYNEQF
TRBV11-2	14	TRBJ2-7	ASSLDGGPSSYEQY
TRBV12-3/TRBV12-4	12	TRBJ2-3	ASSLSYTGDTQY
TRBV11-3	13	TRBJ2-7	ASSLDYAGSYEQY
TRBV11-1	14	TRBJ2-7	ASSSIGGGAEGEQY
TRBV10-3	11	TRBJ1-1	AISESGNTEAF
TRBV20-1	13	TRBJ2-1	SAPTTAGAYNEQF
TRBV29-1	6	TRBJ2-3	SVETQY
TRBV7-2	13	TRBJ2-5	ASSPWTSGQETQY
TRBV4-3	14	TRBJ2-3	ASSQDWARGPDTQY
TRBV20-1	10	TRBJ2-5	SARPDQETQY
TRBV20-1	12	TRBJ2-7	SAKDILKSYEQY
TRBV24-1	12	TRBJ1-2	ATSDRARGHGYT